Below are 24 T cell receptor beta chains sequenced from a single sample in a study of Graves' ophthalmopathy and Graves' hyperthyroidism. From RNA, the CDR3 regions of TCR beta chains were amplified and sequenced. Investigators did first-round RT-PCR with HTBI primers, then second-round multiplex PCR. TCRdb passed the multiplex PCR reads through MiXCR, listing each CDR3 protein once. The sample has roughly 480,000 distinct CDR3 sequences; approximately 15% are singletons. The sequencing input was blood. Source of these receptors: a woman under 40 with Graves' ophthalmopathy.

This clonotype has ten or more counts. The rearrangement links TRBV9 to TRBJ1-6; tentatively, D is TRBD1 (5 bases). V gave up 6 bases and J gave up 7 bases, with 17 bases separating them. CDR1 and CDR2 from the germline V gene are SGDLS and YYNGEE. CDR3 length: 15 amino acids. CDR3: CASTTGPTPNSPLHF. As DNA, the CDR3 is TGTGCCAGCACGACGGGGCCGACCCCCAATTCACCCCTCCACTTT.

This clonotype was detected ten times or more. The chain couples TRBV12-3 or TRBV12-4 to TRBJ1-1; 7 bases are shared with TRBD1. The ends lost 0 bases at V and 5 bases at J; junction bases unmatched: 12. The CDR3 runs to 17 residues. CDR3 residues: CASSLALLDRVETEAFF. The DNA for the CDR3 is TGTGCCAGCAGTTTAGCGCTCTTAGACAGGGTGGAAACTGAAGCTTTCTTT.

In its sample, this clonotype was seen once. The chain carries TRBV5-1 and TRBJ2-2, with D perhaps matching TRBD1 or TRBD2 (6 bases each). Germline CDR1 reads SGHRS; CDR2 reads YFSETQ. The CDR3 spans 16 residues. V shed 6 bases and J shed 0 bases, with 15 bases lying between them. The CDR3 loop is CASIGGGGANTGELFF. The CDR3 nucleotides read TGCGCCAGCATAGGAGGGGGTGGAGCGAACACCGGGGAGCTGTTTTTT.

This clonotype appeared many times. The chain uses TRBV30 and TRBJ1-5, with D uncertain. Germline-derived CDR1 and CDR2 are GTSNPN and SVGIG (reference sequence). The CDR3 length is 13 residues. The V gene lost 0 bases and the J gene lost 3 bases, with 6 bases spanning the gap. In nucleotides, the CDR3 is TGTGCCTGGAGTGTAAGGGACAATCAGCCCCAGCATTTT. Protein: CAWSVRDNQPQHF.

In its sample, this clonotype was seen many times. The chain is built from TRBV6-5 and TRBJ1-1; D is unclear. Germline V gives CDR1 MNHEY, CDR2 SVGAGI. V was cut by 8 bases and J by 3 bases, with 10 bases left in between. The CDR3 sequence is 12 residues long. CDR3 coding DNA: TGTGCCAGCCGATACGGGGACACTGAAGCTTTCTTT. Its protein is CASRYGDTEAFF.

A word on this clonotype: A junction end diverges from the germline sequence, so it may reflect a read error. The V gene is TRBV15, the J gene TRBJ2-7; D uncertain. CDR3 length equals 15 residues. From germline, CDR1 is LNHNV and CDR2 YYDKDF (reference sequence). DNA of the CDR3: TGTGCCACCAGCAGAGATCGTATCGGAGCCTACGATCAGTACTTC. Its protein is CATSRDRIGAYDQYF. The complete variable domain, with remaining parts taken from reference TRBV15 and TRBJ2-7, reads DAMVIQNPRYQVTQFGKPVTLSCSQTLNHNVMYWYQQKSSQAPKLLFHYYDKDFNNEADTPDNFQSRRPNTSFCFLDIRSPGLGDTAMYLCATSRDRIGAYDQYFGPGTRLTVT.

The gene calls are TRBV28 and TRBJ2-3; no reliable D call. The V gene lost 6 bases and the J gene lost 6 bases, with 19 bases spanning the gap. Germline CDR1 is MDHEN and CDR2 is SYDVKM. This CDR3 has 15 amino acids. The CDR3 region is CASSYAAILRDTQYF. CDR3 bases: TGTGCCAGCAGCTATGCGGCTATCCTCAGGGATACGCAGTATTTT.

In this sample, this clonotype turned up many times. Compared with germline, one end of the junction differs, possibly owing to a read error. The chain recombines TRBV20-1 with TRBJ2-2; no reliable D call. This CDR3 spans 11 amino acids. Looked up from germline, CDR1 is DFQATT and CDR2 is SNEGSKA (reference sequence). In DNA, the CDR3 is TGTCCTCGTGGGAACACCGGGGAGCTGTTTTTT. It specifies CPRGNTGELFF.

The rearrangement links TRBV6-5 to TRBJ2-5; 7 bases agree with TRBD2. Germline trimming cut 4 bases from V and 2 bases from J; bases unmatched to any gene: 10. Germline CDR1 reads MNHEY; CDR2 reads SVGAGI. There are 16 residues in the CDR3. The CDR3 bases are TGTGCCAGCAGTTTTCTCCAGGGACTACAACAAGAGACCCAGTACTTC. Encoded protein: CASSFLQGLQQETQYF.

This rearrangement joins TRBV30 to TRBJ1-1; D is undetermined. This CDR3 is built from 12 residues. CDR1 is GTSNPN and CDR2 is SVGIG in the germline V gene (reference sequence). Trimming shortened V by 0 bases and J by 5 bases, and 7 bases separated the two germline ends. The chain's CDR3 is CAWSVAWTEAFF. CDR3 in DNA: TGTGCCTGGAGTGTCGCCTGGACTGAAGCTTTCTTT.

With respect to this clonotype: Sequence at one end of the junction differs from germline and may be a read error. This chain connects TRBV5-1 to TRBJ1-3; TRBD1 aligns across 8 bases. Germline loops: CDR1 SGHRS, CDR2 YFSETQ. The CDR3 is made up of 17 amino acids. The CDR3 sequence: CASSLGQGANSGDTIYF. CDR3 coding DNA: TGCGCCAGCAGCTTGGGGCAGGGGGCAAACTCTGGAGACACCATATATTTT.

This clonotype was found many times. This chain connects TRBV12-3 or TRBV12-4 to TRBJ1-2; 9 nucleotides line up with TRBD1. The length of the CDR3 is 16 residues. V lost 3 bases to trimming and J lost 4 bases; unmatched junction nucleotides: 9. The CDR3 loop is CASSFRQGGTFYGYTF. CDR3 in DNA: TGTGCCAGCAGTTTCCGACAGGGGGGGACTTTCTATGGCTACACCTTC.

Ten or more counts support this clonotype. The rearrangement uses TRBV14 and TRBJ2-7; TRBD1 is a possible D gene (6 bases). The V end was cut by 4 bases, the J end by 6 bases, with 16 bases between. Germline lookup yields CDR1 SGHDN and CDR2 FVKESK. The CDR3 consists of 14 residues. The CDR3 here is CASSPFIQGSEQYF. CDR3 in DNA: TGTGCCAGCAGCCCCTTTATACAGGGTTCCGAGCAGTACTTC.

This clonotype was recorded at least ten times. The rearrangement links TRBV19 to TRBJ1-5, with 11 positions matching TRBD1. The CDR3 consists of 18 residues. Germline assignment: CDR1 LNHDA and CDR2 SQIVND (reference sequence). The trim removed 5 bases at V and 0 bases at J, leaving 9 bases unmatched. The CDR3 reads CASSDRDRGYYSNQPQHF. The CDR3 coding sequence is TGTGCCAGTAGTGACCGGGACAGGGGGTACTATAGCAATCAGCCCCAGCATTTT.

This clonotype was observed many times. The chain couples TRBV30 to TRBJ2-7; D may correspond to TRBD1 or TRBD2 (6 bases each). V shed 0 bases and J shed 5 bases, with 14 bases lying between them. The CDR3 spans 14 residues. Germline V CDR1 and CDR2: GTSNPN, SVGIG (reference sequence). CDR3 residues: CAWSVIGGKNEQYF. The DNA for the CDR3 is TGTGCCTGGAGTGTAATAGGGGGGAAAAACGAGCAGTACTTC.

At least ten counts were recorded for this clonotype. The rearrangement uses TRBV20-1 and TRBJ2-4; no definite D call. The CDR3 has 14 residues. Between the trimmed V and J ends, which lost 4 bases and 1 base, there was a span of 11 bases. Per germline, CDR1 DFQATT and CDR2 SNEGSKA (reference sequence). The CDR3 spells CSATESIAKNIQYF. In nucleotides, the CDR3 is TGCAGTGCTACGGAGAGTATCGCCAAAAACATTCAGTACTTC.

This clonotype was found many times. This chain connects TRBV6-1 to TRBJ1-6, with a tentative D call TRBD1 (5 bases). The CDR3 extends over 15 amino acids. Germline CDR1 MNHNS, CDR2 SASEGT. Between the trimmed V and J ends, which lost 2 bases and 7 bases, there was a span of 12 bases. CDR3 in amino acids: CASSEWGRSNSPLHF. CDR3 nucleotides: TGTGCCAGCAGTGAATGGGGCAGGTCGAATTCACCCCTCCACTTT.

Many counts were recorded for this clonotype. The chain links TRBV5-1 to TRBJ2-7; D is tentatively TRBD1 or TRBD2 (5 bases each). The CDR3 extends over 14 amino acids. Per germline, CDR1 SGHRS and CDR2 YFSETQ. V dropped 2 bases and J dropped 0 bases, with 9 bases sitting between them. The CDR3 protein is CASSFGTVSYEQYF. CDR3 DNA: TGCGCCAGCAGCTTCGGGACGGTCTCCTACGAGCAGTACTTC.

This clonotype was found many times. V is TRBV11-3 and J is TRBJ1-1; D is ambiguous. V was trimmed by 5 bases and J by 5 bases, leaving 21 bases between them. The length of the CDR3 is 16 residues. Germline CDR1 SGHNT, CDR2 YENEEA. CDR3 in amino acids: CASSKRFQDLATEAFF. CDR3 nucleotide sequence: TGTGCCAGCAGCAAACGCTTTCAGGACTTGGCTACTGAAGCTTTCTTT.

V and J are TRBV6-5 and TRBJ2-7; either TRBD1 or TRBD2 may fit D (7 bases each). Germline V gives CDR1 MNHEY, CDR2 SVGAGI. Trimming took 7 bases from V and 4 from J, leaving 17 bases between them. There are 14 residues in the CDR3. In DNA, the CDR3 is TGTGCCAGCATTACGACAGGGAGGGGATACGAGCAGTACTTC. This gives the protein CASITTGRGYEQYF.

The chain has TRBV12-5 and TRBJ1-5; tentative D call: TRBD1 (6 bases). From germline, CDR1 is LGHNT and CDR2 FRNRAP. This CDR3 is 14 amino acids long. Trimming stripped 6 bases from V and 7 bases from J, with 16 bases between. The CDR3 DNA follows: TGTGCTAGTGGCTCCGGACAGAGCGGGCAGCCCCAGCATTTT. Translated, it gives CASGSGQSGQPQHF.

This clonotype has only a few counts. The chain links TRBV7-9 to TRBJ2-7; D gene ambiguous. The germline V and J ends were trimmed by 3 bases and 3 bases, with 15 bases remaining between them. CDR1 and CDR2 (germline): SEHNR, FQNEAQ (reference sequence). The CDR3 length is 15 residues. DNA for the CDR3: TGTGCCAGCAGCTTCCTTGAGGAATTACTCTACGAGCAGTACTTC. This gives the protein CASSFLEELLYEQYF.

This clonotype was seen ten or more times. V is TRBV30 and J is TRBJ2-2; 15 bases align to TRBD2. CDR1 is GTSNPN, CDR2 SVGIG, per germline (reference sequence). CDR3 length: 17 residues. J lost 10 bases, V lost 4 bases, and 13 bases had no gene match. DNA for the CDR3: TGTGCCTGGACCCCGAGAGGACTAGCGGGAGGGCCCGAGGAGCTGTTTTTT. As protein: CAWTPRGLAGGPEELFF.

This clonotype was observed at least ten times. Germline and junction disagree at one end, which may indicate a read error. This chain links TRBV12-3 or TRBV12-4 with TRBJ1-2; 7 bases are shared with TRBD1. The CDR3 extends over 15 amino acids. CDR3 sequence reads: CASSLIVPTPRTGDF. The CDR3 nucleotides are TGTGCCAGCAGTTTAATTGTTCCCACTCCCAGGACAGGCGACTTC.